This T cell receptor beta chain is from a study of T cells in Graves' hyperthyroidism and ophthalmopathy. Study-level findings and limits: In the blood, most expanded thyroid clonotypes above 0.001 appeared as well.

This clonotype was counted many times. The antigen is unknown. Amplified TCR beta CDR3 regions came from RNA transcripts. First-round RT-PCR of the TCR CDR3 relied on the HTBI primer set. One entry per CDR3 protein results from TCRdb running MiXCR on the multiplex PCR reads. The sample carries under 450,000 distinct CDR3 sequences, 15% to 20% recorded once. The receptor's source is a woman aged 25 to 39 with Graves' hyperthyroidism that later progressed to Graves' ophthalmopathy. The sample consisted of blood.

The chain's CDR3 is CASRARDRGTEAFF. CDR3 coding DNA: TGTGCCAGCAGGGCCCGGGACAGGGGCACTGAAGCTTTCTTT. The V call is TRBV27, the J call TRBJ1-1; TRBD1 matches 10 bases. V shed 6 bases, J shed 4 bases, and the junction held 5 bases outside the gene matches. Germline values: CDR1 MNHEY, CDR2 SMNVEV (reference sequence). There are 14 residues in the CDR3.